The 29 T cell receptor beta chains reported below all come from one sample, sequenced in a study of cytomegalovirus exposure and HLA in healthy donors. Primers included in the PCR were 60 Vbeta and 13 Jbeta primers. Some clones are missing from TCRdb's copy, which holds only in-frame ones; the method was immunoSEQ multiplex PCR. This table has 95,000 to 130,000 clones, around three quarters appearing once. Material: PBMCs. These receptors came from a man aged 25 to 45 in good health and CMV-seropositive.

The gene calls are TRBV4-3 and TRBJ2-1; 11 nucleotides match TRBD2. Germline V gene sequence: CDR1 LGHNA, CDR2 YSLEER. The CDR3 has 18 amino acids. V was clipped by 4 bases and J by 0 bases; unmatched bases: 8. Here the CDR3 reads CASSRRRTSGSSYNEQFF. The CDR3, as DNA: TGCGCCAGCAGCCGTCGGCGAACTAGCGGGAGCTCCTACAATGAGCAGTTCTTC.

The chain couples TRBV9 to TRBJ2-3; TRBD1 matches 8 bases. The CDR3 is 13 amino acids. CDR1 is SGDLS and CDR2 is YYNGEE in the germline V gene. Trimming removed 3 bases from V and 5 bases from J; junction bases left unmatched: 2. CDR3 in DNA: TGTGCCAGCAGCGCAGGGGGCATAGATACGCAGTATTTT. It specifies CASSAGGIDTQYF.

This clone was seen more than once but under ten times. The CDR3 sequence is CASGLGNHPLLPLNQPQHF. The CDR3 DNA reads as TGTGCTAGTGGTTTGGGCAATCATCCCCTTCTTCCACTAAATCAGCCCCAGCATTTT. The rearrangement uses TRBV12-5 and TRBJ1-5; no clear D. Trimming cost V 1 base and J 4 bases, with 23 bases left between them. The germline CDR1 and CDR2 sequences are LGHNT and FRNRAP. The CDR3 totals 19 residues.

In DNA form, the CDR3 reads TGTGCCAGTAGAAGGGGACACGGTGAGACCCAGTACTTC. Protein product: CASRRGHGETQYF. The chain joins TRBV19 to TRBJ2-5; D is possibly TRBD1 (6 bases). CDR1 is LNHDA and CDR2 is SQIVND in the germline V gene (reference sequence). The length of the CDR3 is 13 residues. V lost 6 bases and J 5 bases, leaving 13 bases between the germline ends.

The chain combines TRBV10-3 with TRBJ2-2; 8 bases match TRBD1. The CDR3 totals 14 residues. Trimming cost V 11 bases and J 2 bases; bases outside gene matches: 7. Per germline, CDR1 ENHRY and CDR2 SYGVKD. Here the CDR3 reads CAVGQGLNTGELFF. In DNA, the CDR3 is TGTGCCGTAGGACAGGGCCTTAACACCGGGGAGCTGTTTTTT.

The rearrangement links TRBV2 to TRBJ1-5, with D possibly TRBD1 on 6 matching bases. Germline V gene data show CDR1 as SNHLY and CDR2 as FYNNEI. CDR3 length: 15 amino acids. V lost 6 bases and J 6 bases, leaving 18 bases between the germline ends. CDR3 protein: CASSVRTVGGQPQHF. DNA for the CDR3: TGTGCCAGCAGCGTAAGGACAGTAGGAGGTCAGCCCCAGCATTTT.

The V gene is TRBV5-1, the J gene TRBJ2-7; TRBD2 agrees at 9 bases. Germline V gene lookup returns CDR1 SGHRS and CDR2 YFSETQ. The V and J ends lost 5 bases and 5 bases, in that order; junction bases with no gene match: 11. This CDR3 has 15 residues. CDR3 in DNA: TGCGCCAGCAGGGCGGGGGGGATACAGGGTAACGAGCAGTACTTC. This encodes CASRAGGIQGNEQYF. Using reference TRBV5-1 and TRBJ2-7 for the parts outside the CDR3, the full variable domain is KAGVTQTPRYLIKTRGQQVTLSCSPISGHRSVSWYQQTPGQGLQFLFEYFSETQRNKGNFPGRFSGRQFSNSRSEMNVSTLELGDSALYLCASRAGGIQGNEQYFGPGTRLTVT.

V usage is TRBV12-5 and J usage is TRBJ2-2, with D tentatively TRBD2 (6 bases). CDR3 length: 14 residues. CDR1 and CDR2 (germline): LGHNT, FRNRAP. With 6 bases removed from V and 0 bases from J, the gap between germline ends came to 8 bases. In nucleotides, the CDR3 is TGTGCTAGTGGGAGCGGGTCGAACACCGGGGAGCTGTTTTTT. Its translation is CASGSGSNTGELFF.

The V call is TRBV4-3, the J call TRBJ2-6; 7 positions match TRBD1. This CDR3 has 13 residues. The J segment lost 13 bases and the V segment lost 4 bases, leaving 7 bases of the junction unmatched. Germline assignment: CDR1 LGHNA and CDR2 YSLEER. The DNA for the CDR3 is TGCGCCAGCAGCCCTCACAGGGGTAGGGTCCTGACTTTC. It codes for CASSPHRGRVLTF.

This clone was detected only once. The rearrangement links TRBV18 to TRBJ2-5; D is uncertain. The CDR3 is made up of 15 amino acids. V was shortened by 1 base and J by 2 bases, with 11 bases between the two germline ends. Germline CDR1 reads KGHSH; CDR2 reads LQKENI. CDR3 residues: CASSPRPNRQETQYF. The CDR3, as DNA: TGTGCCAGCTCACCACGCCCCAACAGACAAGAGACCCAGTACTTC. Together with reference TRBV18 and TRBJ2-5, the CDR3 gives the full variable domain: NAGVMQNPRHLVRRRGQEARLRCSPMKGHSHVYWYRQLPEEGLKFMVYLQKENIIDESGMPKERFSAEFPKEGPSILRIQQVVRGDSAAYFCASSPRPNRQETQYFGPGTRLLVL.

V is TRBV10-3 and J is TRBJ1-1; D is unclear. Trimming shortened V by 1 base and J by 0 bases, and 12 bases separated the two germline ends. Germline CDR1 reads ENHRY; CDR2 reads SYGVKD. The CDR3 is 16 residues long. Written as DNA, the CDR3 is TGTGCCATCAGTGAGTTCGGGGTACGGATGAACACTGAAGCTTTCTTT. As protein: CAISEFGVRMNTEAFF.

Notes on this clone: The sample contains more than one DNA sequence encoding this CDR3. The chain joins TRBV9 to TRBJ1-4; no reliable D call. Trimming pared 2 bases from V and 0 bases from J, leaving 8 bases between. Germline CDR1 is SGDLS and CDR2 is YYNGEE. The CDR3 length is 15 residues. The CDR3 loop reads CASSVSVATNEKLFF. For the CDR3, the DNA is TGTGCCAGCAGCGTCTCGGTGGCAACTAATGAAAAACTGTTTTTT.

This clone is a singleton in its sample. The chain has TRBV7-2 and TRBJ2-5, with 10 bases aligning to TRBD2. Gene TRBJ2-7 matches the end of the DNA better, so the J call may be wrong. The CDR3 spans 17 residues. Germline V CDR1 and CDR2: SGHTA, FQGNSA. The CDR3 reads CASSLFLAGVSSYEQYF. In DNA, the CDR3 is TGTGCCAGCAGCTTATTTCTAGCGGGAGTGAGCTCCTACGAGCAGTACTTC.

The CDR3, as DNA: TGTGCCAGCAGCCCCGGAGTAGAGAACTATGGCTACACCTTC. This codes for CASSPGVENYGYTF. The chain is built from TRBV7-9 and TRBJ1-2; D call uncertain. The V end was cut by 5 bases, the J end by 2 bases, with 12 bases between. Germline CDR1 and CDR2: SEHNR and FQNEAQ (reference sequence). CDR3 size: 14 residues. The entire variable domain, with the rest obtained from reference TRBV7-9 and TRBJ1-2, is as follows: DTGVSQNPRHKITKRGQNVTFRCDPISEHNRLYWYRQTLGQGPEFLTYFQNEAQLEKSRLLSDRFSAERPKGSFSTLEIQRTEQGDSAMYLCASSPGVENYGYTFGSGTRLTVV.

The CDR3 reads CSASDRAEEYF. The CDR3 nucleotides read TGCAGCGCCTCGGACAGGGCAGAGGAGTATTTT. The chain couples TRBV29-1 to TRBJ2-3; TRBD1 agrees at 8 bases. Losses at the gene ends were 7 bases for V and 13 bases for J; bases not matched to a gene: 10. This CDR3 is 11 amino acids long. Germline V gene sequence: CDR1 SQVTM, CDR2 ANQGSEA.

The V and J genes are TRBV30 and TRBJ1-4; D unresolved. Trimming took 0 bases from V and 6 from J, leaving 14 bases between them. There are 15 residues in the CDR3. Germline V gives CDR1 GTSNPN, CDR2 SVGIG (reference sequence). The CDR3 here is CAWSVLSGGDEKLFF. CDR3 bases: TGTGCCTGGAGTGTACTGTCAGGTGGTGATGAAAAACTGTTTTTT.

The chain couples TRBV11-2 to TRBJ2-7, with D tentatively TRBD1 (7 bases). The germline V gene encodes CDR1 SGHAT and CDR2 FQNNGV. The CDR3 length is 15 residues. The V end was cut by 1 base, the J end by 4 bases, with 14 bases between. CDR3 sequence reads: CASSLGAGQQYEQYF. CDR3 DNA sequence: TGTGCCAGCAGCTTAGGTGCGGGACAGCAATACGAGCAGTACTTC. Drawing the rest from reference TRBV11-2 and TRBJ2-7, the complete variable domain is EAGVAQSPRYKIIEKRQSVAFWCNPISGHATLYWYQQILGQGPKLLIQFQNNGVVDDSQLPKDRFSAERLKGVDSTLKIQPAKLEDSAVYLCASSLGAGQQYEQYFGPGTRLTVT.

The chain joins TRBV9 to TRBJ2-1, with D unclear. This CDR3 is 14 amino acids long. Germline CDR1 and CDR2: SGDLS and YYNGEE. V lost 4 bases, J lost 0 bases, and 8 bases lay in between. Here the CDR3 DNA reads TGTGCCAGCAGCAAATTTCACTCCTACAATGAGCAGTTCTTC. Its protein product is CASSKFHSYNEQFF.

The rearrangement uses TRBV7-8 and TRBJ2-2, with D possibly TRBD1 on 5 matching bases. The germline V gene has CDR1 SGHVS and CDR2 FQNEAQ. Between the trimmed V and J ends, which lost 8 bases and 5 bases, there was a span of 9 bases. This CDR3 is 12 amino acids long. CDR3 DNA: TGTGCCAGCCCGAAGGGGACCGGGGAGCTGTTTTTT. Its protein is CASPKGTGELFF.

This clone was seen a single time. V usage is TRBV11-2 and J usage is TRBJ2-1; TRBD2 is a possible D gene (5 bases). This CDR3 contains 12 residues. Germline V gene data show CDR1 as SGHAT and CDR2 as FQNNGV. Trimming cost V 4 bases and J 9 bases, with 10 bases left between them. The CDR3 DNA follows: TGTGCCAGCAGCTCCGGACTCACTGAGCAGTTCTTC. It translates to CASSSGLTEQFF. The complete variable domain, with remaining parts taken from reference TRBV11-2 and TRBJ2-1, reads EAGVAQSPRYKIIEKRQSVAFWCNPISGHATLYWYQQILGQGPKLLIQFQNNGVVDDSQLPKDRFSAERLKGVDSTLKIQPAKLEDSAVYLCASSSGLTEQFFGPGTRLTVL.

The genes are TRBV7-8 and TRBJ2-1, with 7 bases aligning to TRBD1. Losses at the gene ends were 5 bases for V and 7 bases for J; bases not matched to a gene: 5. From germline, CDR1 is SGHVS and CDR2 FQNEAQ. This CDR3 comprises 13 residues. The CDR3 DNA reads TGTGCCAGCAGCCCGGGGACAGTGAATGAGCAGTTCTTC. It specifies CASSPGTVNEQFF.

The chain recombines TRBV7-2 with TRBJ2-3, with a tentative D call TRBD2 (5 bases). V lost 2 bases to trimming and J lost 6 bases, with 12 bases between them. CDR1 SGHTA and CDR2 FQGNSA come from the germline V gene. The CDR3 is 14 residues long. In DNA form, the CDR3 reads TGTGCCAGCAGCTTAAACAGCGGCGGGGATACGCAGTATTTT. It encodes CASSLNSGGDTQYF. Full variable domain (rest looked up from reference TRBV7-2 and TRBJ2-3): GAGVSQSPSNKVTEKGKDVELRCDPISGHTALYWYRQSLGQGLEFLIYFQGNSAPDKSGLPSDRFSAERTGGSVSTLTIQRTQQEDSAVYLCASSLNSGGDTQYFGPGTRLTVL.

This clone was recorded a few times. The J gene is TRBJ2-5, the V gene TRBV7-6; 11 nucleotides line up with TRBD1. This CDR3 has 17 residues. CDR1 is SGHVS, CDR2 FNYEAQ, per germline. V lost 1 base, J lost 1 base, and 5 bases stayed unmatched. CDR3 bases: TGTGCCAGCAGCTTAGTTGGACAGGGGGCTAGCCAAGAGACCCAGTACTTC. It yields the protein CASSLVGQGASQETQYF. Together with reference TRBV7-6 and TRBJ2-5, the CDR3 gives the full variable domain: GAGVSQSPRYKVTKRGQDVALRCDPISGHVSLYWYRQALGQGPEFLTYFNYEAQQDKSGLPNDRFSAERPEGSISTLTIQRTEQRDSAMYRCASSLVGQGASQETQYFGPGTRLLVL.

The CDR3 region is CASSPRLAGGIETQYF. For the CDR3, the DNA is TGTGCCAGCAGCCCCCGACTAGCGGGGGGTATAGAGACCCAGTACTTC. This sequence joins TRBV5-4 and TRBJ2-5, with 13 bases identical to TRBD2. This CDR3 has 16 residues. V shed 4 bases, J shed 4 bases, and the junction held 7 bases outside the gene matches. In germline, CDR1 is SGHNT, CDR2 YYREEE (reference sequence). The full variable domain, completed using reference TRBV5-4 and TRBJ2-5, is ETGVTQSPTHLIKTRGQQVTLRCSSQSGHNTVSWYQQALGQGPQFIFQYYREEENGRGNFPPRFSGLQFPNYSSELNVNALELDDSALYLCASSPRLAGGIETQYFGPGTRLLVL.

The chain recombines TRBV4-2 with TRBJ1-1; 8 nucleotides agree with TRBD1. Germline V gene data show CDR1 as LGHNA and CDR2 as YNFKEQ. The CDR3 length is 14 residues. The junction had 5 bases not matched to a gene; V was cut back by 8 bases and J by 0 bases. CDR3 sequence reads: CASSPGQVNTEAFF. The CDR3 region has the DNA TGTGCCAGCTCTCCGGGACAGGTGAACACTGAAGCTTTCTTT.

V gene TRBV30 combines with J gene TRBJ2-5, with D possibly being TRBD2 (5 bases). The V end was cut by 4 bases, the J end by 6 bases, with 12 bases between. The CDR3 covers 12 residues. Germline V gives CDR1 GTSNPN, CDR2 SVGIG (reference sequence). The CDR3 is CAWNTRPKTQYF. The DNA of the CDR3 is TGTGCCTGGAATACTAGGCCGAAGACCCAGTACTTC.

The chain uses TRBV27 and TRBJ2-2; possible D gene TRBD1, 7 bases. CDR1 and CDR2 (germline): MNHEY, SMNVEV (reference sequence). The V and J ends lost 5 bases and 5 bases respectively, with 15 bases between them. This CDR3 has 15 amino acids. CDR3 DNA: TGTGCCAGCAGTCTAGGAGGGGGCTCAACCGGGGAGCTGTTTTTT. It is translated as CASSLGGGSTGELFF.

The J gene is TRBJ1-3, the V gene TRBV28; maybe TRBD1 (5 bases). Germline V gene lookup returns CDR1 MDHEN and CDR2 SYDVKM. Trimming pared 5 bases from V and 4 bases from J, leaving 12 bases between. This CDR3 is built from 14 residues. The DNA for the CDR3 is TGTGCCAGCAGTACCCAGGGATCCGGAAACACCATATATTTT. As protein: CASSTQGSGNTIYF.

This clone was observed a few times. This chain links TRBV29-1 with TRBJ2-5; weak D call: TRBD1 (5 bases). The DNA end is a closer match to TRBJ2-7, so the J assignment may be wrong. Germline CDR1 is SQVTM and CDR2 is ANQGSEA. The CDR3 length is 13 residues. The CDR3 here is CSVSMGRSNEQYF. The CDR3 DNA sequence: TGCAGCGTATCTATGGGGCGGTCCAACGAGCAGTACTTC.